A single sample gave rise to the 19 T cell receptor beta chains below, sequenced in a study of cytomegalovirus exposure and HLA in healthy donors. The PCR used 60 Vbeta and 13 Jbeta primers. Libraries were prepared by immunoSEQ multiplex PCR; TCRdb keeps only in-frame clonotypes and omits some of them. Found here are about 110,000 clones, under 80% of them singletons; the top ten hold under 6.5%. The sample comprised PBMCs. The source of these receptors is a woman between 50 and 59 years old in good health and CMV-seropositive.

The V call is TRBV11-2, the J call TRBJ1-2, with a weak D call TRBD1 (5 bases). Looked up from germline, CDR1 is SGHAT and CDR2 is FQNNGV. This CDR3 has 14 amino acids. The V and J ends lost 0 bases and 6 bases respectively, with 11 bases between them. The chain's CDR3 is CASSLDRVDHGYTF. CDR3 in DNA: TGTGCCAGCAGCTTAGACAGGGTCGACCATGGCTACACCTTC.

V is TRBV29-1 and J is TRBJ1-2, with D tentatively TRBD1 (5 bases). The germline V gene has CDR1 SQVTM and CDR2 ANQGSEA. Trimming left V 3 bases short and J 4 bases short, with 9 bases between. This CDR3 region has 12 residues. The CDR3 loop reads CSVEYRLYGYTF. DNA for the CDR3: TGCAGCGTTGAGTACAGGCTCTATGGCTACACCTTC. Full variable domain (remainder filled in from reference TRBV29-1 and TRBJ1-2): SAVISQKPSRDICQRGTSLTIQCQVDSQVTMMFWYRQQPGQSLTLIATANQGSEATYESGFVIDKFPISRPNLTFSTLTVSNMSPEDSSIYLCSVEYRLYGYTFGSGTRLTVV.

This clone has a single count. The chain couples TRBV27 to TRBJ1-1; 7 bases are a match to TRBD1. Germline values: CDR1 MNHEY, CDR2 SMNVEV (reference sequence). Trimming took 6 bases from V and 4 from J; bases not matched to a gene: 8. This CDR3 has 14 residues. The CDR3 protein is CASSPKRGPTEAFF. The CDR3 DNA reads TGTGCCAGCAGCCCAAAAAGGGGGCCCACTGAAGCTTTCTTT.

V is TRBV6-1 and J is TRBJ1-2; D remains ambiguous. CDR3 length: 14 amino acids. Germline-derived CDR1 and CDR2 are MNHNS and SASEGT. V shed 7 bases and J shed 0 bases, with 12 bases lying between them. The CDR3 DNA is TGTGCCAGCATCTATAGGAGATCTAACTATGGCTACACCTTC. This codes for CASIYRRSNYGYTF.

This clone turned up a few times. CDR3 sequence reads: CASGGGPGNTIYF. Written as DNA, the CDR3 is TGTGCCAGCGGCGGGGGGCCTGGAAACACCATATATTTT. The chain joins TRBV6-1 to TRBJ1-3; D may be TRBD1 (6 bases). CDR1 is MNHNS and CDR2 is SASEGT in the germline V gene. Trimming stripped 8 bases from V and 2 bases from J, with 10 bases between. The CDR3 extends over 13 amino acids.

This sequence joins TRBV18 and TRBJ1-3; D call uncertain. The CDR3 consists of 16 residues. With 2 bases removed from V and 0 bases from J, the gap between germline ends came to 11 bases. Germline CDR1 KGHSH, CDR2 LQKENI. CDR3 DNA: TGTGCCAGCTCACCATCTGACTTGATCTCTGGAAACACCATATATTTT. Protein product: CASSPSDLISGNTIYF.

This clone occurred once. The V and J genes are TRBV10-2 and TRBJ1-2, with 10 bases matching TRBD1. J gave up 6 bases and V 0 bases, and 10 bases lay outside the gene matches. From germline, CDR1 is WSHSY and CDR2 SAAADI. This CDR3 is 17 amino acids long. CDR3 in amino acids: CASSESFWTGGRNGYTF. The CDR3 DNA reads TGCGCCAGCAGTGAGTCATTTTGGACAGGGGGGAGGAATGGCTACACCTTC.

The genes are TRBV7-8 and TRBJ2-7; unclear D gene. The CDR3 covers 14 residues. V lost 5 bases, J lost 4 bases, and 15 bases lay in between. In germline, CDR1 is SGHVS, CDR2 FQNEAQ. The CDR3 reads CASSLDSHGYEQYF. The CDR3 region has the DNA TGTGCCAGCAGCCTCGACTCCCACGGGTACGAGCAGTACTTC.

The CDR3 here is CASSHMPGQGPYEQYF. The CDR3 DNA follows: TGTGCCAGCAGCCACATGCCGGGACAAGGGCCCTACGAGCAGTACTTC. The V and J genes are TRBV5-4 and TRBJ2-7, with a tentative D call TRBD1 (6 bases). This CDR3 has 16 amino acids. V lost 4 bases, J lost 2 bases, and 19 bases lay in between. CDR1 SGHNT and CDR2 YYREEE come from the germline V gene (reference sequence).

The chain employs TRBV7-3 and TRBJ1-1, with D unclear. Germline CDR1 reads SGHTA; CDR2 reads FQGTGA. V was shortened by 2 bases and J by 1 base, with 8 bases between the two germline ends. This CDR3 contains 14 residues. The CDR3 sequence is CASSLSAGNTEAFF. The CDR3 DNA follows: TGTGCCAGCAGCTTATCGGCGGGGAACACTGAAGCTTTCTTT.

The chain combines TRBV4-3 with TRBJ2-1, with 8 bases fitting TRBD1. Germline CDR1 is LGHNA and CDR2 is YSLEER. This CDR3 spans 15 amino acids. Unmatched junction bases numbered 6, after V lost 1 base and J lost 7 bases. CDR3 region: CASSQAGTGGNEQFF. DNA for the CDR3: TGCGCCAGCAGCCAAGCCGGGACAGGCGGTAATGAGCAGTTCTTC.

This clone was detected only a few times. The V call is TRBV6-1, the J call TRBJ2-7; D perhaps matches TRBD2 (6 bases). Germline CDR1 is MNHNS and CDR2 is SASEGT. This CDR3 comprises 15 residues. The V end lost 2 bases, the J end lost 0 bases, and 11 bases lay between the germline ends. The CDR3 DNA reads TGTGCCAGCAGTGAAAGGGCGGGGTTCTCCTACGAGCAGTACTTC. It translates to CASSERAGFSYEQYF.

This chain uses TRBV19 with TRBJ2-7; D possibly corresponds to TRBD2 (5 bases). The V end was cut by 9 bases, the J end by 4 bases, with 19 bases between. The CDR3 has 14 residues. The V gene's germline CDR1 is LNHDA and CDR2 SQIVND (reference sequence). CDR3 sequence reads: CASPTSPGVYEQYF. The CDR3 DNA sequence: TGTGCCAGCCCCACCTCCCCCGGGGTATACGAGCAGTACTTC.

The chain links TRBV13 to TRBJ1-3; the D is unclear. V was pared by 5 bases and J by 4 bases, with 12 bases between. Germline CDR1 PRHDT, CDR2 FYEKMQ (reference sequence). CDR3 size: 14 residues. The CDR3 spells CASSANPQGNTIYF. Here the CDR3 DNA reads TGTGCCAGCAGCGCAAACCCACAGGGAAACACCATATATTTT.

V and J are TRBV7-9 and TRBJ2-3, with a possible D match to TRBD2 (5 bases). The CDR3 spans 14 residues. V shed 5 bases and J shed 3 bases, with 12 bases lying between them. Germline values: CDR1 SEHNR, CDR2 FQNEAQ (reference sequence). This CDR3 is CASSLVSGTDTQYF. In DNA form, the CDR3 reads TGTGCCAGCAGCCTTGTTTCGGGGACAGATACGCAGTATTTT.

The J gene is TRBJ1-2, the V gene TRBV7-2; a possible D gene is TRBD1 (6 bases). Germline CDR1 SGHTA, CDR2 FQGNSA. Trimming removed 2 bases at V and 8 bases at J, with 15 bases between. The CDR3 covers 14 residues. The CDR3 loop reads CASSLKRRGTGYTF. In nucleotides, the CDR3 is TGTGCCAGCAGCTTAAAGCGCAGGGGAACCGGCTACACCTTC.

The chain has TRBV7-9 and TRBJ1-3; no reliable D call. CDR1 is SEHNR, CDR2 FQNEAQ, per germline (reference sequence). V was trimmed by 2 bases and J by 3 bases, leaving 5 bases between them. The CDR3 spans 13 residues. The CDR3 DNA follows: TGTGCCAGCAGCTTACCGTATGGAAACACCATATATTTT. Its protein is CASSLPYGNTIYF.

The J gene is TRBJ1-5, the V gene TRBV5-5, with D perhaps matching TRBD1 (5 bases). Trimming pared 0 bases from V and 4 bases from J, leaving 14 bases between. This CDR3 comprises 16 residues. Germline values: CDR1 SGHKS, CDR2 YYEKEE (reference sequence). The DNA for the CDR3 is TGTGCCAGCAGCTTGGTTGGCGGGACCCAAAATCAGCCCCAGCATTTT. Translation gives CASSLVGGTQNQPQHF.

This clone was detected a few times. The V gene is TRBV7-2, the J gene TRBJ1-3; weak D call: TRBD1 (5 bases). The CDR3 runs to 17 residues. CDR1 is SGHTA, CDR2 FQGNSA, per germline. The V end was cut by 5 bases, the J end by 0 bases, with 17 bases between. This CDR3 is CASSPRSTGFSGNTIYF. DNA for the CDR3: TGTGCCAGCAGCCCCAGGAGTACAGGTTTCTCTGGAAACACCATATATTTT.